Given below is one T cell receptor (beta chain) in context. As originally analysed: The assay estimated nucleated cells by amplifying reference gene primers. The table came from immunoSEQ multiplex PCR; TCRdb's copy has only in-frame clones and leaves some out. That table gives V, J and clone size, and the DNA gave D and trimming. The table includes around 59,000 clones, around 73% detected once. The source of the sample is a study of blood T cell repertoires in COVID-19. At the level of the study: Both acute and convalescent COVID-19 samples were obtained from the United States, Italy and Spain. PBMCs, B-cell-depleted T cells, or T cells provided the cDNA or gDNA that made up the material.

This sequence was found in a man older than 75 with acute or convalescent COVID-19. Sequenced sample: peripheral blood.

As DNA, the CDR3 is TGTGCCAGCAGCGACAACTTGAACACTGAAGCTTTCTTT. Translating gives CASSDNLNTEAFF. The V and J genes are TRBV11-1 and TRBJ1-1; D gene uncertain. The CDR3 loop spans 13 amino acids. Trimming left V 5 bases short and J 0 bases short, with 7 bases between. CDR1 SGHAT and CDR2 FQDESV come from the germline V gene (reference sequence). Filled out from reference TRBV11-1 and TRBJ1-1, the complete variable domain reads EAEVAQSPRYKITEKSQAVAFWCDPISGHATLYWYRQILGQGPELLVQFQDESVVDDSQLPKDRFSAERLKGVDSTLKIQPAELGDSAMYLCASSDNLNTEAFFGQGTRLTVV.